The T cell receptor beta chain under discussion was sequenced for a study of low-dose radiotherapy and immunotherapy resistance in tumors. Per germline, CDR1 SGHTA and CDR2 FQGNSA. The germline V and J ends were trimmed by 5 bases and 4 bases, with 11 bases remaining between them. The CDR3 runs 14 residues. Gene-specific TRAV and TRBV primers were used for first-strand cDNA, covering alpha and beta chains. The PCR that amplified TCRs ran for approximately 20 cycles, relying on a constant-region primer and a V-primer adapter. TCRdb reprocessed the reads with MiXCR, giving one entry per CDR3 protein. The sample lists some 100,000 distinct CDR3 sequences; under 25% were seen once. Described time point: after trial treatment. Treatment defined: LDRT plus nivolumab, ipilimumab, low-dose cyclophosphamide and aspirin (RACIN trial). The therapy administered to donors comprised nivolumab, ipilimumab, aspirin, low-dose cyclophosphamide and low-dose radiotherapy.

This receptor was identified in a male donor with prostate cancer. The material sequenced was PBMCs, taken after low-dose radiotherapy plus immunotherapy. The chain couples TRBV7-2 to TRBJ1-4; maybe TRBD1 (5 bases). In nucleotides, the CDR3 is TGTGCCAGCAGCCCGGGGCTGATTAATGAAAAACTGTTTTTT. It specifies CASSPGLINEKLFF.